A selection of T cell receptor beta chains follows, all from one sample in a study of shared clonotypes between healthy human individuals. Profiled with immunoSEQ multiplex PCR; TCRdb holds only in-frame clones, not every one. The table has approximately 2.3 million clones, more than 80% seen once. The material sequenced was naive CD4+ T cells from PBMCs. These receptor sequences come from a man younger than 30 in good health. Some clones in this sample may be carry-over from other donors' samples. CDR3s include the opening cysteine and the closing phenylalanine or tryptophan. The D gene is left open where the match is weak. Expanded clones get a size class; other rows say once, few or many, or leave the size out.

size,V,J,D,CDR3,DNA
NA,TRBV5-4,TRBJ2-2,NA,CASSRRLGVVNTGELFF,TGTGCCAGCAGCCGCCGATTAGGGGTCGTGAACACCGGGGAGCTGTTTTTT
NA,TRBV6-5,TRBJ2-7,NA,CASSYRTSPSSYEQYF,TGTGCCAGCAGTTACCGTACTAGCCCGAGCTCCTACGAGCAGTACTTC
NA,TRBV5-4,TRBJ2-5,TRBD2,CASSRPGSGRYQETQYF,TGTGCCAGCAGCCGCCCGGGGAGCGGGAGATACCAAGAGACCCAGTACTTC
NA,TRBV5-1,TRBJ2-3,NA,CASSLGPGGSTDTQYF,TGCGCCAGCAGCTTGGGGCCCGGGGGAAGCACAGATACGCAGTATTTT
NA,TRBV9,TRBJ1-1,NA,CASNRGVWESGPEAFF,TGTGCCAGCAACCGAGGGGTTTGGGAATCGGGCCCTGAAGCTTTCTTT
NA,TRBV29-1,TRBJ2-2,NA,CSVGQRTNTGELFF,TGCAGCGTTGGGCAGCGAACGAACACCGGGGAGCTGTTTTTT
NA,TRBV2,TRBJ2-5,TRBD2,CASSKFGTSAETQYF,TGTGCCAGCAGTAAATTTGGGACTAGTGCTGAGACCCAGTACTTC
NA,TRBV6-5,TRBJ2-7,TRBD2,CASSYSGTSGSYEQYF,TGTGCCAGCAGTTACTCCGGGACTAGCGGCTCCTACGAGCAGTACTTC
NA,TRBV2,TRBJ2-5,NA,CASRASPGGTQYF,TGTGCCAGCAGGGCTTCGCCCGGAGGGACCCAGTACTTC
NA,TRBV6-5,TRBJ2-1,NA,CASSYTSRGLYNEQFF,TGTGCCAGCAGTTATACTAGCAGGGGATTATACAATGAGCAGTTCTTC
NA,TRBV9,TRBJ2-1,TRBD2,CASSIKPGLAETQQFF,TGTGCCAGCAGCATAAAACCGGGACTAGCGGAAACCCAGCAGTTCTTC
NA,TRBV18,TRBJ2-7,NA,CASSLIWDTDSEQYF,TGTGCCAGCTCATTAATTTGGGACACAGATTCCGAGCAGTACTTC
NA,TRBV25-1,TRBJ1-2,NA,CASSGAASYGYTF,TGTGCCAGCAGTGGTGCAGCTAGCTATGGCTACACCTTC
NA,TRBV7-3,TRBJ1-1,NA,CASSLTGTTEAFF,TGTGCCAGCAGCCTCACAGGGACCACTGAAGCTTTCTTT
few,TRBV30,TRBJ2-4,NA,CAWASGGIQYF,TGTGCCTGGGCTTCAGGCGGCATTCAGTACTTC
NA,TRBV7-9,TRBJ2-3,TRBD2,CASSSVAGDTQYF,TGTGCCAGCAGCTCTGTAGCGGGAGATACGCAGTATTTT
NA,TRBV5-4,TRBJ2-7,NA,CASSRRDIRSEQYF,TGTGCCAGCAGCCGTCGGGACATACGGAGCGAGCAGTACTTC
NA,TRBV6-1,TRBJ1-1,NA,CASSEALRATEAFF,TGTGCCAGCAGTGAAGCGCTCAGGGCCACTGAAGCTTTCTTT
NA,TRBV29-1,TRBJ2-1,TRBD2,CSVEFSSGLAARYNEQFF,TGCAGCGTTGAATTTAGTTCTGGACTAGCGGCCCGATACAATGAGCAGTTCTTC
once,TRBV18,TRBJ2-7,TRBD2,CASSRLAGEYEQYF,TGTGCCAGCTCACGACTAGCGGGAGAGTACGAGCAGTACTTC
NA,TRBV12-2,TRBJ2-2,NA,CASRSSTGRIGELFF,TGTGCAAGTCGCTCTTCGACAGGGCGGATCGGGGAGCTGTTTTTT
NA,TRBV11-3,TRBJ2-3,NA,CASSFRGADTQYF,TGTGCCAGCAGCTTCAGGGGTGCAGATACGCAGTATTTT
NA,TRBV4-2,TRBJ2-1,NA,CASSQDRGTYSYNEQFF,TGTGCCAGCAGCCAAGATCGCGGGACATACTCCTACAATGAGCAGTTCTTC
NA,TRBV7-2,TRBJ2-3,NA,CASSLDPRGAGTDTQYF,TGTGCCAGCAGCTTAGACCCACGGGGGGCTGGCACAGATACGCAGTATTTT
once,TRBV7-3,TRBJ2-7,NA,CASSLMAESSYEQYF,TGTGCCAGCAGCTTAATGGCGGAAAGCTCCTACGAGCAGTACTTC
NA,TRBV7-9,TRBJ2-7,NA,CASSQEGESPEQYF,TGTGCCAGCAGCCAAGAGGGGGAAAGCCCCGAGCAGTACTTC
NA,TRBV9,TRBJ2-7,NA,CASSVVAAGPPYEQYF,TGTGCCAGCAGCGTAGTAGCTGCGGGACCCCCGTACGAGCAGTACTTC
NA,TRBV7-2,TRBJ2-7,TRBD2,CASSFDPQIAGGYEQYF,TGTGCCAGCAGCTTCGACCCCCAGATAGCGGGAGGGTACGAGCAGTACTTC
NA,TRBV15,TRBJ2-7,NA,CATSINGQGGFYEQYF,TGTGCCACCAGCATCAACGGACAGGGAGGGTTCTACGAGCAGTACTTC
NA,TRBV11-2,TRBJ2-2,TRBD2,CASTDSGVGELFF,TGTGCCAGCACCGATAGCGGGGTCGGGGAGCTGTTTTTT
NA,TRBV4-2,TRBJ1-1,NA,CASSQDGTGVMNTEAFF,TGTGCCAGCAGCCAAGACGGAACAGGTGTCATGAACACTGAAGCTTTCTTT
NA,TRBV29-1,TRBJ2-3,TRBD2,CSVGNLADSTDTQYF,TGCAGCGTTGGTAATCTAGCGGATAGCACAGATACGCAGTATTTT
NA,TRBV5-1,TRBJ2-7,TRBD2,CASSPPSGLSYEQYF,TGCGCCAGCAGCCCGCCTAGCGGACTTAGCTACGAGCAGTACTTC
NA,TRBV2,TRBJ2-7,TRBD1,CASGMQGVLYEQYF,TGTGCCAGCGGTATGCAGGGGGTACTCTACGAGCAGTACTTC
NA,TRBV18,TRBJ2-3,TRBD2,CASSPPPSGRGDTQYF,TGTGCCAGCTCACCACCCCCCAGCGGGAGGGGAGATACGCAGTATTTT
NA,TRBV4-1,TRBJ2-7,NA,CASSRGAPKSYEQYF,TGCGCCAGCAGCCGCGGTGCACCAAAATCCTACGAGCAGTACTTC
NA,TRBV6-1,TRBJ1-1,NA,CASTEDTVNTEAFF,TGTGCCAGCACGGAGGACACCGTGAACACTGAAGCTTTCTTT
NA,TRBV19,TRBJ1-5,NA,CAASKSPLSAGDQPQHF,TGTGCCGCCAGTAAATCGCCCCTTTCCGCAGGGGACCAGCCCCAGCATTTT
once,TRBV18,TRBJ2-2,NA,CASSPNQPTGELFF,TGTGCCAGCTCACCCAACCAGCCCACCGGGGAGCTGTTTTTT
NA,TRBV2,TRBJ1-5,NA,CASSQGSARQPQHF,TGTGCCAGCAGTCAGGGTTCCGCTCGGCAGCCCCAGCATTTT
NA,TRBV6-4,TRBJ2-5,NA,CASSDLTWSQRGPYQETQYF,TGTGCCAGCAGTGACTTGACCTGGAGCCAAAGGGGCCCGTACCAAGAGACCCAGTACTTC
NA,TRBV28,TRBJ2-7,TRBD1,CASTVDRATYEQYF,TGTGCCAGCACAGTCGACAGGGCTACCTACGAGCAGTACTTC
once,TRBV11-2,TRBJ2-3,NA,CASSFRVAQGLDTQYF,TGTGCCAGCAGCTTTAGGGTGGCCCAGGGTCTGGATACGCAGTATTTT
NA,TRBV5-1,TRBJ1-2,NA,CASSLALGAGANYGYTF,TGCGCCAGCAGCTTGGCCCTCGGCGCAGGAGCTAACTATGGCTACACCTTC
NA,TRBV7-2,TRBJ1-2,NA,CASSPGPYGYTF,TGTGCCAGCAGCCCCGGTCCGTATGGCTACACCTTC
NA,TRBV27,TRBJ2-1,TRBD2,CASRGLAGGGSYNEQFF,TGTGCCAGCAGGGGACTAGCGGGAGGGGGCTCCTACAATGAGCAGTTCTTC